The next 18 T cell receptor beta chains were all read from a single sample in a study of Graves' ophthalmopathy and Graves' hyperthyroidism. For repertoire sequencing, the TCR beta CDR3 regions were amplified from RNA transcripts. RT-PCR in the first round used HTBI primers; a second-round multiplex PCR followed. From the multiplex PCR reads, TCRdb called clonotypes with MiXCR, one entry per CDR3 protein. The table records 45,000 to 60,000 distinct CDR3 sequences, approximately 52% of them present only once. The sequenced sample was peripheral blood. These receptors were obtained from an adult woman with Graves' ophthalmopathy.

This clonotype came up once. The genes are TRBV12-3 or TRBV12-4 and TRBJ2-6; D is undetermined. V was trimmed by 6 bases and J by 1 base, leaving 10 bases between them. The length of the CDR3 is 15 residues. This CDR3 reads CASSFGWSGANVLTF. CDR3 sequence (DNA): TGTGCCAGCAGCTTCGGGTGGTCTGGGGCCAACGTCCTGACTTTC.

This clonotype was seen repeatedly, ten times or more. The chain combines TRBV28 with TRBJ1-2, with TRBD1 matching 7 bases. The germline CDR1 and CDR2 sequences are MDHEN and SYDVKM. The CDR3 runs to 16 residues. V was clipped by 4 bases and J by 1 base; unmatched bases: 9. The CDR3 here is CASSYATGSLNYGYTF. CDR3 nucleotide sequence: TGTGCCAGCAGTTACGCGACAGGGAGCCTTAACTATGGCTACACCTTC.

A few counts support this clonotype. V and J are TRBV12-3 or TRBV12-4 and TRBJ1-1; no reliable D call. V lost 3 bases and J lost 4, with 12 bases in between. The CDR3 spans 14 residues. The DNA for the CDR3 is TGTGCCAGCAGTTTCTCCCGTAGGAGCACTGAAGCTTTCTTT. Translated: CASSFSRRSTEAFF.

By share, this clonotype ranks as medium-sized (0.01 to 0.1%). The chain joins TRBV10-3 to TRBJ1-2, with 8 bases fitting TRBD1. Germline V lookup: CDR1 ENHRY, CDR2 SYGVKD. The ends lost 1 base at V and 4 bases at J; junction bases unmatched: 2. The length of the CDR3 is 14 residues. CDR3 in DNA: TGTGCCATCAGTGAGTTGGACAGGGCCTATGGCTACACCTTC. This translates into CAISELDRAYGYTF.

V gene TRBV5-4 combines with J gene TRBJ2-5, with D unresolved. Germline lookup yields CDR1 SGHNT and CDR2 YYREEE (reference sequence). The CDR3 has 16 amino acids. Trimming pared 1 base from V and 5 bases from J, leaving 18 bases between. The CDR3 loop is CASSLYGGYTGETQYF. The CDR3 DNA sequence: TGTGCCAGCAGCTTGTACGGTGGCTACACCGGGGAGACCCAGTACTTC. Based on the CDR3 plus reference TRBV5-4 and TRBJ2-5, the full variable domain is ETGVTQSPTHLIKTRGQQVTLRCSSQSGHNTVSWYQQALGQGPQFIFQYYREEENGRGNFPPRFSGLQFPNYSSELNVNALELDDSALYLCASSLYGGYTGETQYFGPGTRLLVL.

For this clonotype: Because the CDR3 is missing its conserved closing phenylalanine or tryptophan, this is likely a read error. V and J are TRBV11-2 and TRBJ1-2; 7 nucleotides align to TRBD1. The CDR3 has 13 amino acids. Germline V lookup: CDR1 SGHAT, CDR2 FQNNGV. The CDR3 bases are TGTGCTAGCAGCTTGACAGGGATCTATGGCTACACCTCC. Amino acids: CASSLTGIYGYTS.

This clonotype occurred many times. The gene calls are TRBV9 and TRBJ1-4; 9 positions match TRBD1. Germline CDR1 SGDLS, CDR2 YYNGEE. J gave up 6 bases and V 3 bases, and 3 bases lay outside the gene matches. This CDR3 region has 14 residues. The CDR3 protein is CASSGRTGDEKLFF. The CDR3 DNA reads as TGTGCCAGCAGCGGACGGACAGGGGATGAAAAACTGTTTTTT.

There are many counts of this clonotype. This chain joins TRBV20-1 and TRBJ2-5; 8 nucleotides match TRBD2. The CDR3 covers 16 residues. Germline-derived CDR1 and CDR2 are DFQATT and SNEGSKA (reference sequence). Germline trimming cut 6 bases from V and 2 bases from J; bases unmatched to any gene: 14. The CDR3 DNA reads TGCAGTGCGCATCAATCGGGAGGGCCGGGGCAAGAGACCCAGTACTTC. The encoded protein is CSAHQSGGPGQETQYF.

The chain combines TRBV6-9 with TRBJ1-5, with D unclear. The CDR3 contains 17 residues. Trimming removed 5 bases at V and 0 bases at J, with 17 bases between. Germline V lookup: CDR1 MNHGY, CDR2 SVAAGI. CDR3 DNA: TGTGCCAGCAGTGAAGCTTTGACTGTTTATAGCAATCAGCCCCAGCATTTT. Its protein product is CASSEALTVYSNQPQHF.

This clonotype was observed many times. The CDR3 sequence is CASSPTGVNEKLFF. The CDR3 DNA is TGTGCCAGCAGCCCGACAGGCGTTAATGAAAAACTGTTTTTT. The chain recombines TRBV3-1 with TRBJ1-4; D is perhaps TRBD1 (6 bases). V gave up 4 bases and J gave up 4 bases, with 10 bases separating them. CDR1 is LGHDT, CDR2 YNNKEL, per germline (reference sequence). The CDR3 has 14 amino acids.

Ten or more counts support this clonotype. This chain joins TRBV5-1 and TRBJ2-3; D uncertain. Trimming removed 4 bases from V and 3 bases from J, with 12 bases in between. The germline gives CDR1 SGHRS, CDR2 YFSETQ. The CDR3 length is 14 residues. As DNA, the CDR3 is TGCGCCAGCAGCCCGGGCCTCGGGACAGATACGCAGTATTTT. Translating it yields CASSPGLGTDTQYF. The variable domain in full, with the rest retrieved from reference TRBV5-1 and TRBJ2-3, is KAGVTQTPRYLIKTRGQQVTLSCSPISGHRSVSWYQQTPGQGLQFLFEYFSETQRNKGNFPGRFSGRQFSNSRSEMNVSTLELGDSALYLCASSPGLGTDTQYFGPGTRLTVL.

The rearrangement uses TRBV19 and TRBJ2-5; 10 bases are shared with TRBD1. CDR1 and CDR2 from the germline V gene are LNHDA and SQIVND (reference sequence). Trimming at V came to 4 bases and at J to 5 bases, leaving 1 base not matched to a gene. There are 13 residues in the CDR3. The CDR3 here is CASSTDRGETQYF. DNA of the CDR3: TGTGCCAGTAGTACGGACAGGGGGGAGACCCAGTACTTC.

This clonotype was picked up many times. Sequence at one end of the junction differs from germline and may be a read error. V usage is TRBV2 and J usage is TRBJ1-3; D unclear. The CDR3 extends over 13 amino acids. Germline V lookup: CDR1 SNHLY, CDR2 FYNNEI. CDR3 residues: CASSRDSGNAIYF. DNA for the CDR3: TGTGCCAGCTCGCGCGACTCTGGAAACGCCATATATTTT.

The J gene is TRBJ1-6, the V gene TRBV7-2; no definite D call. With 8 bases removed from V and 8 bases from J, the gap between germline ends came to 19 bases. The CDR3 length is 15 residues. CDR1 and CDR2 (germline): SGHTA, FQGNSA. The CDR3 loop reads CASQEDWDGDSPLHF. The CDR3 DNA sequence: TGTGCCAGCCAGGAAGACTGGGATGGGGATTCACCCCTCCACTTT. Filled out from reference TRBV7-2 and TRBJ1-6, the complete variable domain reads GAGVSQSPSNKVTEKGKDVELRCDPISGHTALYWYRQSLGQGLEFLIYFQGNSAPDKSGLPSDRFSAERTGGSVSTLTIQRTQQEDSAVYLCASQEDWDGDSPLHFGNGTRLTVT.

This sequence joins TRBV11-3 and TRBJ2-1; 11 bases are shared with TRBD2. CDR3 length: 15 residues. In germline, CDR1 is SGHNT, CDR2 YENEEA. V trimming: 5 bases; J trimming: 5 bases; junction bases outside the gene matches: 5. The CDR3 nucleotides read TGTGCCAGCAGCAAAACTAGCGGGGGCCACAATGAGCAGTTCTTC. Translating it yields CASSKTSGGHNEQFF.

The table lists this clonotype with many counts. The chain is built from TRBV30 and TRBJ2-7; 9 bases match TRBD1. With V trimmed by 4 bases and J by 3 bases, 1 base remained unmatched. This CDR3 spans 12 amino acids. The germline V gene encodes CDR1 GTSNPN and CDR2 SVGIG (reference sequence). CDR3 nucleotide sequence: TGTGCCTGGATGGGACAGGGCTACGAGCAGTACTTC. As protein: CAWMGQGYEQYF.

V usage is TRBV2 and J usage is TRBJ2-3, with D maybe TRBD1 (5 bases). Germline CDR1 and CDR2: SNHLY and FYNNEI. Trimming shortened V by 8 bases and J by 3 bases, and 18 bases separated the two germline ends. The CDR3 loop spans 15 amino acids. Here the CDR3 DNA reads TGTGCCAGCGTTGATAAAAGGGGCAGGACAGATACGCAGTATTTT. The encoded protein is CASVDKRGRTDTQYF. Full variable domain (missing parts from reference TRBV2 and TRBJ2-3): EPEVTQTPSHQVTQMGQEVILRCVPISNHLYFYWYRQILGQKVEFLVSFYNNEISEKSEIFDDQFSVERPDGSNFTLKIRSTKLEDSAMYFCASVDKRGRTDTQYFGPGTRLTVL.

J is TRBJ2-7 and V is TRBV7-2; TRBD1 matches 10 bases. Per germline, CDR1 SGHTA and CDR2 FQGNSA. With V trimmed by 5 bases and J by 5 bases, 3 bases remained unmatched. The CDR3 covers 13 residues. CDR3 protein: CASSGTGDNEQYF. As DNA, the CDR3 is TGTGCCAGCAGCGGGACAGGGGACAACGAGCAGTACTTC.